This TCR beta chain comes out of a study of patients and donors after allogeneic stem cell transplantation. In this sample, this clonotype turned up a few times. TCRdb processed the RT-PCR reads anew with MiXCR; each CDR3 protein has one entry. Of hundreds of thousands of distinct CDR3 sequences listed, around 16% are singletons. This receptor was identified in a human donor who was either an allogeneic HSCT recipient or a stem cell or donor lymphocyte infusion donor (not recorded which). It is not recorded whose cells these are; they may come from a transplant donor. Sequencing was carried out using blood, either unsorted or a sorted T cell fraction (not recorded which).

CDR3 residues: CASSLNWGTGKVEKLFF. The CDR3 coding sequence is TGTGCCAGCAGTTTAAATTGGGGGACAGGGAAGGTAGAAAAACTGTTTTTT. The chain recombines TRBV12-3 or TRBV12-4 with TRBJ1-4; 9 bases match TRBD1. With 2 bases clipped from V and 8 bases from J, the junction kept 12 bases outside the gene matches. The CDR3 length is 17 residues.